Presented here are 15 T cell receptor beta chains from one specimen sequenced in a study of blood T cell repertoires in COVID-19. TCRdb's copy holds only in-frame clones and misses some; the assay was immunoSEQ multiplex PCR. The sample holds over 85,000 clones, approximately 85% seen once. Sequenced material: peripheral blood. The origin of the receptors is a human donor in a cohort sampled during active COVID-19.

The DNA of the CDR3 is TGCGCCAGCAGCTTGGGTTCTAGCGGGGTCACAGATACGCAGTATTTT. This translates into CASSLGSSGVTDTQYF. This chain connects TRBV5-1 to TRBJ2-3; the match to TRBD2 covers 9 bases. The V gene's germline CDR1 is SGHRS and CDR2 YFSETQ. The V and J ends lost 0 bases and 2 bases, in that order; junction bases with no gene match: 4. The CDR3 length is 16 residues.

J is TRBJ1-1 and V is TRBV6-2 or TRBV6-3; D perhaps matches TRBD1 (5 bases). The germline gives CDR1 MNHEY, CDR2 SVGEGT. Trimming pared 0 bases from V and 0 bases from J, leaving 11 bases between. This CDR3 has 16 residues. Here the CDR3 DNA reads TGTGCCAGCAGTTACTCGAAGAGGGACTTGAACACTGAAGCTTTCTTT. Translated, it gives CASSYSKRDLNTEAFF.

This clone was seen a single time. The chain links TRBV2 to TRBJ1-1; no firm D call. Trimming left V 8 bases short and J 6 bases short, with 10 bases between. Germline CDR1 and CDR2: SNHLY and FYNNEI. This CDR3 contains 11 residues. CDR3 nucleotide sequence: TGTGCCAGCGTCCGGGGATCTGAAGCTTTCTTT. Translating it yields CASVRGSEAFF.

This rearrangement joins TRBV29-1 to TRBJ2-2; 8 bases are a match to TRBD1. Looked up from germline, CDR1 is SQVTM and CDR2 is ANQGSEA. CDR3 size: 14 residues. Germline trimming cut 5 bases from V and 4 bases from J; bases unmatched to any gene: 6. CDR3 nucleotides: TGCAGCGTTCTGGACAGGGAGCGCACCGGGGAGCTGTTTTTT. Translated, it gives CSVLDRERTGELFF.

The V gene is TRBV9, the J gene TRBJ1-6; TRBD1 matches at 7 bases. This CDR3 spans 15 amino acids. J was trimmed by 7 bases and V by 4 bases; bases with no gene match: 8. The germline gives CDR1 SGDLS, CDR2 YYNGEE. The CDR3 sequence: CASSLGDRENSPLHF. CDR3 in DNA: TGTGCCAGCAGCCTAGGGGACAGAGAAAATTCACCCCTCCACTTT.

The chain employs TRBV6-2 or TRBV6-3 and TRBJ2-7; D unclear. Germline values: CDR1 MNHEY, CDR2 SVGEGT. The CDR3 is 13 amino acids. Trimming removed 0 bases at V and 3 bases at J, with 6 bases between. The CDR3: CASSYSRIYEQYF. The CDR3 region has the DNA TGTGCCAGCAGTTACTCTCGTATCTACGAGCAGTACTTC.

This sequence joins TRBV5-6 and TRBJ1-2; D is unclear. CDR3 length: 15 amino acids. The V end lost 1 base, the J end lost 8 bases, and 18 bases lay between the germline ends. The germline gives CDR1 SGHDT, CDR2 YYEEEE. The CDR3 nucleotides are TGTGCCAGCAGCTTGACGGTTCGAGGGCAGGAAGGCTACACCTTC. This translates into CASSLTVRGQEGYTF.

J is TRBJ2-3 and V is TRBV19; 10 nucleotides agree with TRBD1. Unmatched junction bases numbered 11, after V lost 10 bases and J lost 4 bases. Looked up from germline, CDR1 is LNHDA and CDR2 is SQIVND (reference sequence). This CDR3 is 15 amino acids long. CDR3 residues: CATRRQGASADTQYF. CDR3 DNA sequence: TGTGCCACCAGGCGACAGGGGGCTTCCGCAGATACGCAGTATTTT.

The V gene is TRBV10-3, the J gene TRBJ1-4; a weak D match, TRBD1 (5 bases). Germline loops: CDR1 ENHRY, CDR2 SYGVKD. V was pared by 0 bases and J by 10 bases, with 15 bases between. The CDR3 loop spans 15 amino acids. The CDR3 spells CAISESPGSGGKLFF. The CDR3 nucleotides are TGTGCCATCAGTGAGTCCCCAGGCTCGGGGGGAAAACTGTTTTTT.

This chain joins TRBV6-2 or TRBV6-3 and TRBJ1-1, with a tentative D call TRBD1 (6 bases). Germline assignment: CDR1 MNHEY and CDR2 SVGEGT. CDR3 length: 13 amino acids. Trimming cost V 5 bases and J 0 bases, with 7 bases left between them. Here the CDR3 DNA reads TGTGCCAGCAGTAGGGGGATGAACACTGAAGCTTTCTTT. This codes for CASSRGMNTEAFF.

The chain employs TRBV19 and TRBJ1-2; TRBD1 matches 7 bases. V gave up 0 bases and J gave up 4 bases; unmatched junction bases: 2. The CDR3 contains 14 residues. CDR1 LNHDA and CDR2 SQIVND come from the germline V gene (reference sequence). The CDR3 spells CASSIDRGSYGYTF. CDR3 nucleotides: TGTGCCAGTAGTATAGACAGGGGGTCCTATGGCTACACCTTC.

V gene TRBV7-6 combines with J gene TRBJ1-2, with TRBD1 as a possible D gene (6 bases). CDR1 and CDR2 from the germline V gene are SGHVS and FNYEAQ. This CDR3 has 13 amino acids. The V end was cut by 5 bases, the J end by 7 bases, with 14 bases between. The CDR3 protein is CASSLDRDLGYTF. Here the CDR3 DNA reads TGTGCCAGCAGCCTGGACAGAGATCTTGGCTACACCTTC. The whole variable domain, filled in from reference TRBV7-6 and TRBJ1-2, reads GAGVSQSPRYKVTKRGQDVALRCDPISGHVSLYWYRQALGQGPEFLTYFNYEAQQDKSGLPNDRFSAERPEGSISTLTIQRTEQRDSAMYRCASSLDRDLGYTFGSGTRLTVV.

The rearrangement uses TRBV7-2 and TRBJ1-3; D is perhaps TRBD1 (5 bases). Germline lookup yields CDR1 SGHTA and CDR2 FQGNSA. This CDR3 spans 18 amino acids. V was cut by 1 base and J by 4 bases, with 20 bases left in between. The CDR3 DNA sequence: TGTGCCAGCAGCTTAGAGGGGATGGGCCCGGGCGTCGGAAACACCATATATTTT. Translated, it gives CASSLEGMGPGVGNTIYF.

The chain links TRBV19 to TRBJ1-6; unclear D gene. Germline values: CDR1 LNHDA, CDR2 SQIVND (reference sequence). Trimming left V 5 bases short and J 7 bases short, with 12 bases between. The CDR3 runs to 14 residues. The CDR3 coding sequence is TGTGCCAGTAGTCCGGAGCCGGAAAATTCACCCCTCCACTTT. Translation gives CASSPEPENSPLHF.

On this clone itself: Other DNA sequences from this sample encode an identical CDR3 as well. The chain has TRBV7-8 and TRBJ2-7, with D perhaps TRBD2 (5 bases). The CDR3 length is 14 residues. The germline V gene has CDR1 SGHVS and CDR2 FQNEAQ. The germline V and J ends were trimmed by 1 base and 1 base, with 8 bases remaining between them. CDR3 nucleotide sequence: TGTGCCAGCAGCTTAGGGACTGCATCCTACGAGCAGTACTTC. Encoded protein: CASSLGTASYEQYF.